This TCR beta chain appears in the sequencing data of a study of T cell responses to AZD1222 COVID-19 vaccine. Measured with immunoSEQ multiplex PCR; TCRdb has only the in-frame clones, and not every one. The sample holds 150,000 to 200,000 clones, 75% to 90% seen once. This CDR3 has 16 amino acids. Germline loops: CDR1 GTSNPN, CDR2 SVGIG (reference sequence). The J segment lost 2 bases and the V segment lost 3 bases, leaving 8 bases of the junction unmatched. The sequenced sample was peripheral blood, obtained on day 0 of MenACWY control vaccination. The sequence was obtained from an adult in good health. The rearrangement links TRBV30 to TRBJ1-5; 9 nucleotides match TRBD1. As DNA, the CDR3 is TGTGCCTGGAGGGGAAAGGGGACAGGGCGCAATCAGCCCCAGCATTTT. The encoded protein is CAWRGKGTGRNQPQHF.